This T cell receptor (beta chain) was found in a study of immune cell composition in non-small cell lung cancer. Study-level information: Tumours were mainly lung adenocarcinoma or squamous cell carcinoma. General study points: Tumour TCR-beta clonality showed no significant link to smoking pack-years. It was not proven that tumour-reactive clones equal dominant tumour-associated clones. Around four fifths of squamous and about 31% of adenocarcinoma cases had tumour-associated clones >0.5%.

Note on this clone: No antigen is known for it.

Using immunoSEQ multiplex PCR, the repertoire was profiled, and TCRdb retains in-frame clones only, with some absent. The data show 950 to 1,300 clones, 76% seen once. V lost 7 bases to trimming and J lost 4 bases, with 13 bases between them. Per the germline V gene, CDR1 is MNHEY and CDR2 is SVGAGI. This CDR3 region has 13 residues. The normal lung sample lay at least 3 cm, and maximally far, from the tumour. The sample taken for sequencing was non-adjacent lung tissue. V usage is TRBV6-5 and J usage is TRBJ1-2; the D gene is possibly TRBD1 (5 bases). The origin of this receptor is a human donor with non-small cell lung cancer. The CDR3 DNA is TGTGCCAGCACCACCCGCGGGGGCTATGGCTACACCTTC. Its protein is CASTTRGGYGYTF.